Below, 5 T cell receptor beta chains from the same sample are listed, as sequenced in a study of shared clonotypes between healthy human individuals. TCRdb keeps only in-frame clones here, not all; method: immunoSEQ multiplex PCR. Of roughly 650,000 clones in the sample, 90% to 97% are singletons; the top ten hold about 0.12%. Naive CD8 cells, CD45RO-negative and positively selected for CCR7, excluded terminally differentiated effector memory CD45RA+ cells. The material sequenced was naive CD8+ T cells sorted from blood. The source of these receptors is a woman aged 25 to 45 in good health.

The CDR3 DNA reads as TGTGCCAGTAGTATACGGAGCGGGTGGGATGAGCAGTTCTTC. As protein: CASSIRSGWDEQFF. The rearrangement joins TRBV19 to TRBJ2-1; weak D call: TRBD2 (6 bases). CDR1 and CDR2 from the germline V gene are LNHDA and SQIVND (reference sequence). This CDR3 is 14 amino acids long. V was pared by 2 bases and J by 8 bases, with 13 bases between.

The V gene is TRBV6-1, the J gene TRBJ2-5, with 7 positions matching TRBD2. Per the germline V gene, CDR1 is MNHNS and CDR2 is SASEGT. This CDR3 has 17 amino acids. Trimming removed 0 bases from V and 0 bases from J; junction bases left unmatched: 7. CDR3 sequence: CASSEALSGTYQETQYF. Here the CDR3 DNA reads TGTGCCAGCAGTGAAGCTCTGAGCGGGACGTACCAAGAGACCCAGTACTTC.

This chain joins TRBV7-6 and TRBJ2-7, with TRBD1 identical over 8 bases. Germline CDR1 is SGHVS and CDR2 is FNYEAQ. The CDR3 sequence is 13 residues long. The V and J ends lost 7 bases and 1 base, in that order; junction bases with no gene match: 3. The CDR3 sequence: CASTRTGSYEQYF. In DNA, the CDR3 is TGTGCCAGCACCCGGACAGGGTCCTACGAGCAGTACTTC.

The chain carries TRBV29-1 and TRBJ2-7, with D unclear. The CDR3 is 15 residues long. The germline gives CDR1 SQVTM, CDR2 ANQGSEA. The V and J ends lost 6 bases and 2 bases respectively, with 20 bases between them. The CDR3 bases are TGCAGCGTCATATTTGTTGGGTCCCACCCCTACGAGCAGTACTTC. As protein: CSVIFVGSHPYEQYF.

The chain recombines TRBV30 with TRBJ1-1, with 12 positions matching TRBD1. The CDR3 length is 16 residues. Germline loops: CDR1 GTSNPN, CDR2 SVGIG (reference sequence). Trimming took 0 bases from V and 7 from J; bases not matched to a gene: 9. The CDR3 DNA reads TGTGCCTGGAGTGTGGGACAGGGGGCCTGGTACGGTGAAGCTTTCTTT. Translating gives CAWSVGQGAWYGEAFF.